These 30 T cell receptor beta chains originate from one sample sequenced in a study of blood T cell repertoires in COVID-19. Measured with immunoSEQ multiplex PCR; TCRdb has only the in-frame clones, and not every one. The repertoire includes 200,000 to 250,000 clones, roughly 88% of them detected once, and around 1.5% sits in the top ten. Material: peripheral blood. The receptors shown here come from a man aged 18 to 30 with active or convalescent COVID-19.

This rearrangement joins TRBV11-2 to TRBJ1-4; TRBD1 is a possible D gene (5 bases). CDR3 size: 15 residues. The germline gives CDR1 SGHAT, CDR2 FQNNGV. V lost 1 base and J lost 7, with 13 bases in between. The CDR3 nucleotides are TGTGCCAGCAGCTTAGGGGGCAGGGCAATTGAAAAACTGTTTTTT. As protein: CASSLGGRAIEKLFF.

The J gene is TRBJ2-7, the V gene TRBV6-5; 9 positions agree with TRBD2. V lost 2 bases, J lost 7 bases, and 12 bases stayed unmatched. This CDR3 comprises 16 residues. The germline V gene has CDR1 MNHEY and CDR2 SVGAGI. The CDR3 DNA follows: TGTGCCAGCAGTTACACCTCCTTAGCGGGAGCGTCTGAGCAGTACTTC. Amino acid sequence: CASSYTSLAGASEQYF.

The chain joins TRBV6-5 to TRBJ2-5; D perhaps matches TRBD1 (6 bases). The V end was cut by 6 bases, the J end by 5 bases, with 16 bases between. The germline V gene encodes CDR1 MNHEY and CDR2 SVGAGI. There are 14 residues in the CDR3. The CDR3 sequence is CASRRTASQETQYF. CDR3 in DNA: TGTGCCAGCAGGCGGACAGCTTCTCAGGAGACCCAGTACTTC.

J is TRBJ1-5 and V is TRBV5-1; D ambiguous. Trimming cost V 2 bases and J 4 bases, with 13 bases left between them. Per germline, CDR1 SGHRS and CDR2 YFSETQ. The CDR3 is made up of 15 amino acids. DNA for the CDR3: TGCGCCAGCAGCTTTCAAGGAGGCCAAAATCAGCCCCAGCATTTT. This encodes CASSFQGGQNQPQHF.

The CDR3 DNA reads TGTGCCAGCATCCTTATAGGGGGGGGAGCGCAGTATTTT. As protein: CASILIGGGAQYF. The rearrangement links TRBV12-3 or TRBV12-4 to TRBJ2-3; D perhaps matches TRBD2 (7 bases). This CDR3 contains 13 residues. V gave up 7 bases and J gave up 10 bases, with 18 bases separating them.

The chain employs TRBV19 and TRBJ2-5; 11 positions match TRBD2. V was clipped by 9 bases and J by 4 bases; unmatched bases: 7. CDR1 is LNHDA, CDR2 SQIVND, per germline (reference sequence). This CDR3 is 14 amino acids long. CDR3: CASRRTSGRETQYF. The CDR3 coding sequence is TGTGCCAGCCGTCGGACTAGCGGGCGAGAGACCCAGTACTTC.

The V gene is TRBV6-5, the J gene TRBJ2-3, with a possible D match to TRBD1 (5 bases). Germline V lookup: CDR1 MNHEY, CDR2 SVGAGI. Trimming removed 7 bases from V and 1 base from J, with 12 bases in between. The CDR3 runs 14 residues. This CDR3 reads CASIKQVGTDTQYF. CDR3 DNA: TGTGCCAGCATAAAACAGGTGGGCACAGATACGCAGTATTTT.

The DNA for the CDR3 is TGTGCCAGCAGCCAGAGGGGGGGCACCGGGGAGCTGTTTTTT. Translating gives CASSQRGGTGELFF. This chain links TRBV3-1 (or the pseudogene TRBV3-2) with TRBJ2-2; a weak D match, TRBD2 (7 bases). This CDR3 comprises 14 residues. Trimming took 3 bases from V and 4 from J, leaving 9 bases between them. Looked up from germline, CDR1 is LGHDT and CDR2 is YNNKEL (reference sequence).

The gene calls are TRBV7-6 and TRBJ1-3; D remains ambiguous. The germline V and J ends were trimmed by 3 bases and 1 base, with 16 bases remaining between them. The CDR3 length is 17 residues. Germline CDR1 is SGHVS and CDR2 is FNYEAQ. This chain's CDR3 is CASSFSLGARSGNTIYF. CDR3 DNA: TGTGCCAGCAGCTTCTCTTTGGGCGCAAGGTCTGGAAACACCATATATTTT. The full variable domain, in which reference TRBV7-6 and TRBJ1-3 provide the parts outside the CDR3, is GAGVSQSPRYKVTKRGQDVALRCDPISGHVSLYWYRQALGQGPEFLTYFNYEAQQDKSGLPNDRFSAERPEGSISTLTIQRTEQRDSAMYRCASSFSLGARSGNTIYFGEGSWLTVV.

The CDR3 is CASSSWDGGRGLAREINTIYF. The CDR3 DNA sequence: TGTGCCAGCAGCTCTTGGGACGGGGGGCGAGGTTTGGCCCGAGAAATAAACACCATATATTTT. The V call is TRBV7-3, the J call TRBJ1-3, with a tentative D call TRBD1 (6 bases). CDR3 length: 21 residues. Looked up from germline, CDR1 is SGHTA and CDR2 is FQGTGA. Trimming shortened V by 4 bases and J by 6 bases, and 34 bases separated the two germline ends.

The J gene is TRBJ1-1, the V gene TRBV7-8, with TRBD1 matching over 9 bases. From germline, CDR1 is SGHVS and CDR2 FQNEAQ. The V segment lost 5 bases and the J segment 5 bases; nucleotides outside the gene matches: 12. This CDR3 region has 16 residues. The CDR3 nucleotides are TGTGCCAGCAGCCCTGTACAGGGGGCGGAAGAAACTGAAGCTTTCTTT. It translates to CASSPVQGAEETEAFF.

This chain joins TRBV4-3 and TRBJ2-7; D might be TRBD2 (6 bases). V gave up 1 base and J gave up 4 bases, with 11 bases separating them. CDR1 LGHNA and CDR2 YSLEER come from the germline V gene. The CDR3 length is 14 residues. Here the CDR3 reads CASSQGVREYEQYF. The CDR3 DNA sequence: TGCGCCAGCAGCCAAGGAGTACGGGAGTACGAGCAGTACTTC.

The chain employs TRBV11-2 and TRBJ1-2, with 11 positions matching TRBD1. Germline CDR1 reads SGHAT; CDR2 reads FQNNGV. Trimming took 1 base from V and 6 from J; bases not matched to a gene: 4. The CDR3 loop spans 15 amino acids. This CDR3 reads CASSLVGTGGDGYTF. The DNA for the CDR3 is TGTGCCAGCAGCTTAGTCGGGACAGGGGGGGATGGCTACACCTTC.

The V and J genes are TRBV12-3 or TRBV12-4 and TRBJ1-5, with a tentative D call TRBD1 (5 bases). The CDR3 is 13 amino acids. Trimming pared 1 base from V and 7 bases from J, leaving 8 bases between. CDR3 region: CASSLGTQQPQHF. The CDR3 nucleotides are TGTGCCAGCAGTTTAGGGACACAGCAGCCCCAGCATTTT.

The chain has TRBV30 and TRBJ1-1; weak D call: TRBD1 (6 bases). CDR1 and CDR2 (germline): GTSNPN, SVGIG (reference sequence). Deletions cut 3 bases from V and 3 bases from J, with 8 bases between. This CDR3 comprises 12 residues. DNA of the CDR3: TGTGCCTGGAGCGGACAGTACACTGAAGCTTTCTTT. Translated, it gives CAWSGQYTEAFF.

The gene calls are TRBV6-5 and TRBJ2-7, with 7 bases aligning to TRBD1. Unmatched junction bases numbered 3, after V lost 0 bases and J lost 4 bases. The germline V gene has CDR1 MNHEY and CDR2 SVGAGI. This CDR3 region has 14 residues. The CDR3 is CASSYSDREYEQYF. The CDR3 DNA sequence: TGTGCCAGCAGTTACTCTGACAGGGAATACGAGCAGTACTTC.

The CDR3: CASSDGTAIAKSSGNTIYF. DNA for the CDR3: TGCGCCAGCAGCGACGGGACAGCGATAGCAAAGAGCTCTGGAAACACCATATATTTT. The rearrangement joins TRBV5-1 to TRBJ1-3; 7 positions match TRBD1. After removal of 4 bases from V and 0 bases from J, the junction contained 16 bases not matched to a gene. Per germline, CDR1 SGHRS and CDR2 YFSETQ. The length of the CDR3 is 19 residues.

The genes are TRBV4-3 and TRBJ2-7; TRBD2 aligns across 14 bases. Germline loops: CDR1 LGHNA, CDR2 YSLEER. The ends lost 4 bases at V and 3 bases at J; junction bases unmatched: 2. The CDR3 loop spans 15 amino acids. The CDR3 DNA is TGCGCCAGCAGCCCTGGGACTAGCGGGAGCTACGAGCAGTACTTC. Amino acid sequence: CASSPGTSGSYEQYF.

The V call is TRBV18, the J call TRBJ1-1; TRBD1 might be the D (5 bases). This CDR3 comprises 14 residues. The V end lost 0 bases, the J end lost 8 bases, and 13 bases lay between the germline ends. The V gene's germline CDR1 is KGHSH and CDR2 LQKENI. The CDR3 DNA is TGTGCCAGCTCACCACCCTTGGGGGGGATAGAAGCTTTCTTT. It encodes CASSPPLGGIEAFF.

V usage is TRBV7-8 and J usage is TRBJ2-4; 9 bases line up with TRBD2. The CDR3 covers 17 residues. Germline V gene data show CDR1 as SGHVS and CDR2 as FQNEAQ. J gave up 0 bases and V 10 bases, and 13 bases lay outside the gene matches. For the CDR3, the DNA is TGTGCCACTAGCGGGGCCACAAGTCTTCTAGCCAAAAACATTCAGTACTTC. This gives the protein CATSGATSLLAKNIQYF.

The CDR3 reads CASSWADAPLDREQFF. CDR3 DNA sequence: TGTGCCAGCAGCTGGGCCGATGCCCCCCTCGATCGGGAGCAGTTCTTC. This chain links TRBV5-6 with TRBJ2-1; no reliable D call. V was cut by 3 bases and J by 10 bases, with 23 bases left in between. This CDR3 spans 16 amino acids. CDR1 and CDR2 from the germline V gene are SGHDT and YYEEEE.

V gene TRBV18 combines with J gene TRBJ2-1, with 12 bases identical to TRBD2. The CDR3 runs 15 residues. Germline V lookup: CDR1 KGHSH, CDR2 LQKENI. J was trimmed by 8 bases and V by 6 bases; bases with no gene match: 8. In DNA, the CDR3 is TGTGCCAGCTCGGAGGGGACTAGCGGGTCGTATGAGCAGTTCTTC. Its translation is CASSEGTSGSYEQFF.

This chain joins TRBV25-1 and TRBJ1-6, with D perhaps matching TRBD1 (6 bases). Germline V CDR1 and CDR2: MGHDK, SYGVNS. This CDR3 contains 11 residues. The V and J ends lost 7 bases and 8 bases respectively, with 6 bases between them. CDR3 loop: CASKGDSPLHF. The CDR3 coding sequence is TGTGCCAGCAAGGGGGATTCACCCCTCCACTTT.

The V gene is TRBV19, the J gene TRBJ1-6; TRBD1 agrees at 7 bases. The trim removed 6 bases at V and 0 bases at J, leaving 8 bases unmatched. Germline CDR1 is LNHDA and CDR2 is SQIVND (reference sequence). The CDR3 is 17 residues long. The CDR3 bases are TGTGCCAGTAGCCGGCGACAGGGAGGCTCCTATAATTCACCCCTCCACTTT. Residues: CASSRRQGGSYNSPLHF.

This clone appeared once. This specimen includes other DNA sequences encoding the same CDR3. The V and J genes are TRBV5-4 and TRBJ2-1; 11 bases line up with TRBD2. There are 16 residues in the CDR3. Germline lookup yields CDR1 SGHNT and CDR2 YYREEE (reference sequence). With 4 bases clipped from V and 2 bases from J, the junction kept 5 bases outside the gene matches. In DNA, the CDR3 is TGTGCCAGCAGCCTAGCGGGAGGCTCACCCTACAATGAGCAGTTCTTC. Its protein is CASSLAGGSPYNEQFF.

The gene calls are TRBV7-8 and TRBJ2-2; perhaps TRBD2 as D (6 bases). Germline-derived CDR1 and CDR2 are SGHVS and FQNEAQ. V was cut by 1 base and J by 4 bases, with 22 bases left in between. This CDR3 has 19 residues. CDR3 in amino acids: CASSLVGVGLGLSTGELFF. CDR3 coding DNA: TGTGCCAGCAGCTTAGTTGGAGTGGGGTTGGGACTCAGCACCGGGGAGCTGTTTTTT.

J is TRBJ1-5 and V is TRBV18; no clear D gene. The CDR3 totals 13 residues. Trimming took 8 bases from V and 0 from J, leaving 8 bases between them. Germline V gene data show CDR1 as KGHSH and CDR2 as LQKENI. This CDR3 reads CASQGDSNQPQHF. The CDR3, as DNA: TGTGCCAGCCAAGGAGATAGCAATCAGCCCCAGCATTTT.

The CDR3 DNA reads TGCGCCAGCCCTCCCCGGTTCTTC. This sequence encodes CASPPRFF. The chain joins TRBV23-1 to TRBJ2-1; D not resolved. TRBV23-1 is recorded as an ORF, its role being uncertain. The CDR3 sequence is 8 residues long. V lost 8 bases and J lost 15, with 8 bases in between.

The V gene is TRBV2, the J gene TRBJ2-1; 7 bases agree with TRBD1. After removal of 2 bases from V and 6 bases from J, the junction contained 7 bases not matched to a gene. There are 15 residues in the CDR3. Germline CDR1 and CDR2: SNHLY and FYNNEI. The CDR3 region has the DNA TGTGCCAGCAGTGAAAAGGGGGCCGCGCTCAATGAGCAGTTCTTC. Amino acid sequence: CASSEKGAALNEQFF.

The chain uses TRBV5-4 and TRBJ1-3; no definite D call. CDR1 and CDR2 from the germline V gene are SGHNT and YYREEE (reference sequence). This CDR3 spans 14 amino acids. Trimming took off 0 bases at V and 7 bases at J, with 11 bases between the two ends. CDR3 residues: CASSLDGVGNTIYF. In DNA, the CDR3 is TGTGCCAGCAGCTTGGACGGGGTGGGGAACACCATATATTTT.